This T cell receptor (beta chain) was documented in a study of blood T cell repertoires in COVID-19. In Seattle, patients joined the study during active infection and were tracked longitudinally. There are 13 residues in the CDR3. The V gene's germline CDR1 is SSHAT and CDR2 FNYEAQ (reference sequence). Under the authors' procedure: For nucleated cells, counts were estimated from reference gene primer amplification. The repertoire was sequenced with immunoSEQ multiplex PCR; TCRdb's copy has only in-frame clones and lacks some. D and trimming come from the DNA, and the V and J calls and clone size come from that table. The data contain roughly 200,000 clones, 82% of them seen just once; the ten biggest clones take up over 7%. Remarks on this clone: At one boundary the junction diverges from the germline segment, which might be a read error.

The V gene is TRBV7-7, the J gene TRBJ2-7; 8 bases agree with TRBD2. This clonotype originated in an elderly woman with COVID-19, enrolled during active disease. Sequencing was performed on peripheral blood. The CDR3 is CASSLRGGDEQYF. The CDR3 DNA reads TGTGCTAGCAGCTTACGGGGGGGAGACGAGCAGTACTTC.